Below, 32 T cell receptor beta chains from the same sample are listed, as sequenced in a study of shared clonotypes between healthy human individuals. Generated by immunoSEQ multiplex PCR, the TCRdb table keeps only in-frame clones and is missing some. The table lists under 1,100,000 clones, roughly 75% of them singletons, with 1.5% in the top ten. The sample was memory CD4+ T cells sorted from blood. Subset of the sample: CD45RA-negative fraction. The receptors here all came from a man younger than 35 in good health.

This chain links TRBV6-4 with TRBJ1-5; D call uncertain. This CDR3 spans 14 amino acids. The V gene's germline CDR1 is MRHNA and CDR2 SNTAGT. V was pared by 3 bases and J by 2 bases, with 8 bases between. The CDR3 reads CASSEMQGNQPQHF. In nucleotides, the CDR3 is TGTGCCAGCAGTGAGATGCAGGGCAATCAGCCCCAGCATTTT.

The rearrangement uses TRBV5-4 and TRBJ2-1; TRBD2 might be the D (7 bases). The V gene's germline CDR1 is SGHNT and CDR2 YYREEE (reference sequence). This CDR3 comprises 17 residues. Trimming shortened V by 4 bases and J by 0 bases, and 17 bases separated the two germline ends. The CDR3 is CASSLGGTLSSYNEQFF. The CDR3 coding sequence is TGTGCCAGCAGCCTGGGGGGGACACTGTCCTCCTACAATGAGCAGTTCTTC.

The V and J genes are TRBV7-2 and TRBJ2-5; 10 nucleotides line up with TRBD1. Looked up from germline, CDR1 is SGHTA and CDR2 is FQGNSA. This CDR3 region has 15 residues. J lost 5 bases, V lost 6 bases, and 9 bases had no gene match. In DNA, the CDR3 is TGTGCCAGCAGGGAGAGGACAGGGGGTCGGGAGACCCAGTACTTC. Translated: CASRERTGGRETQYF.

The J gene is TRBJ1-6, the V gene TRBV19; D unclear. Between the trimmed V and J ends, which lost 5 bases and 7 bases, there was a span of 15 bases. Germline values: CDR1 LNHDA, CDR2 SQIVND (reference sequence). The CDR3 totals 15 residues. The CDR3 here is CASSLDLGRNSPLHF. The CDR3 coding sequence is TGTGCCAGTAGTCTTGACCTTGGTCGGAATTCACCCCTCCACTTT.

In its sample, this clone was seen once. This sequence joins TRBV7-3 and TRBJ2-2, with 9 bases lining up with TRBD1. The CDR3 has 16 amino acids. With 0 bases clipped from V and 4 bases from J, the junction kept 3 bases outside the gene matches. The germline V gene encodes CDR1 SGHTA and CDR2 FQGTGA. DNA of the CDR3: TGTGCCAGCAGCTTAACCGGGACAGGGATCACCGGGGAGCTGTTTTTT. This codes for CASSLTGTGITGELFF.

This clone was recorded many times. This rearrangement joins TRBV9 to TRBJ2-3, with D possibly being TRBD1 or TRBD2 (8 bases each). The V and J ends lost 3 bases and 3 bases respectively, with 20 bases between them. The CDR3 sequence is 17 residues long. Germline CDR1 and CDR2: SGDLS and YYNGEE. The DNA for the CDR3 is TGTGCCAGCAGCGAGCGGGGGACAGGCGGTTTAACAGATACGCAGTATTTT. It translates to CASSERGTGGLTDTQYF.

This chain connects TRBV28 to TRBJ1-6; no clear D gene. The CDR3 spans 16 residues. V lost 10 bases and J 0 bases, leaving 16 bases between the germline ends. Germline-derived CDR1 and CDR2 are MDHEN and SYDVKM. The CDR3 nucleotides are TGTGCCACCTCTTTTCGCAGCATCTCCTATAATTCACCCCTCCACTTT. It translates to CATSFRSISYNSPLHF.

V gene TRBV6-1 combines with J gene TRBJ1-2; D perhaps matches TRBD1 (6 bases). This CDR3 is 13 amino acids long. Trimming left V 3 bases short and J 7 bases short, with 12 bases between. The germline gives CDR1 MNHNS, CDR2 SASEGT. CDR3 protein: CASSDWRGGGYTF. The CDR3 DNA sequence: TGTGCCAGCAGTGATTGGAGGGGGGGTGGCTACACCTTC.

The V gene is TRBV5-1, the J gene TRBJ1-1; no clear D. V lost 1 base and J lost 6, with 7 bases in between. The germline V gene has CDR1 SGHRS and CDR2 YFSETQ. There are 12 residues in the CDR3. In DNA, the CDR3 is TGCGCCAGCAGCTTGTACGGGGCTGAAGCTTTCTTT. This translates into CASSLYGAEAFF.

CDR3 DNA sequence: TGTGCCAGTAGTATGGATCTTTCGGAGACCCAGTACTTC. Translated: CASSMDLSETQYF. The gene calls are TRBV19 and TRBJ2-5; D is uncertain. Trimming removed 3 bases from V and 5 bases from J, with 10 bases in between. The CDR3 covers 13 residues. Germline values: CDR1 LNHDA, CDR2 SQIVND (reference sequence).

In regard to this clone: The same CDR3 arises from other DNA sequences in this sample as well. The chain employs TRBV19 and TRBJ1-6; D gene uncertain. Germline V CDR1 and CDR2: LNHDA, SQIVND (reference sequence). This CDR3 has 12 amino acids. V dropped 3 bases and J dropped 9 bases, with 6 bases sitting between them. DNA for the CDR3: TGTGCCAGTAGTATCGTGGGTTCACCCCTCCACTTT. It codes for CASSIVGSPLHF.

In its sample, this clone was seen a few times. The V call is TRBV7-2, the J call TRBJ2-1; D call uncertain. This CDR3 has 11 residues. The V end was cut by 9 bases, the J end by 0 bases, with 3 bases between. Germline CDR1 SGHTA, CDR2 FQGNSA. CDR3 DNA sequence: TGTGCCAGTAACTCCTACAATGAGCAGTTCTTC. This encodes CASNSYNEQFF.

Note on this clone: This specimen includes other DNA sequences encoding the same CDR3. The CDR3 region is CATSRDLGDTQYF. The CDR3 coding sequence is TGTGCCACCAGCAGAGATCTGGGAGATACGCAGTATTTT. This sequence joins TRBV15 and TRBJ2-3; unclear D gene. Germline V CDR1 and CDR2: LNHNV, YYDKDF (reference sequence). Trimming stripped 0 bases from V and 5 bases from J, with 6 bases between. There are 13 residues in the CDR3.

The V call is TRBV6-5, the J call TRBJ1-2; perhaps TRBD1 as D (6 bases). The CDR3 consists of 12 residues. Trimming left V 8 bases short and J 0 bases short, with 7 bases between. The germline V gene encodes CDR1 MNHEY and CDR2 SVGAGI. The CDR3 here is CASGQTNYGYTF. CDR3 sequence (DNA): TGTGCCAGCGGACAGACTAACTATGGCTACACCTTC.

In this sample, this clone turned up a few times. The V call is TRBV7-2, the J call TRBJ2-5; D gene uncertain. This CDR3 spans 12 amino acids. V lost 8 bases to trimming and J lost 4 bases, with 11 bases between them. Germline CDR1 is SGHTA and CDR2 is FQGNSA. The CDR3 DNA reads as TGTGCCAGCGGACCTTCAGGAGAGACCCAGTACTTC. Protein sequence: CASGPSGETQYF.

This clone has ten or more counts. The rearrangement links TRBV15 to TRBJ2-1; perhaps TRBD2 as D (6 bases). The CDR3 runs to 16 residues. The germline CDR1 and CDR2 sequences are LNHNV and YYDKDF (reference sequence). V dropped 1 base and J dropped 5 bases, with 15 bases sitting between them. The CDR3 DNA reads TGTGCCACCAGCAGAGGCCCCGGGAGAGGAAACAATGAGCAGTTCTTC. Translating gives CATSRGPGRGNNEQFF.

The chain has TRBV5-1 and TRBJ2-5; TRBD1 aligns across 7 bases. Looked up from germline, CDR1 is SGHRS and CDR2 is YFSETQ. This CDR3 has 14 amino acids. V was pared by 4 bases and J by 4 bases, with 7 bases of the junction left unmatched. CDR3 in DNA: TGCGCCAGCAGCCCCGACAGGGCAGGAGAGACCCAGTACTTC. This encodes CASSPDRAGETQYF.

V and J are TRBV7-8 and TRBJ1-6; D is perhaps TRBD1 (5 bases). CDR1 and CDR2 from the germline V gene are SGHVS and FQNEAQ. Trimming removed 5 bases at V and 0 bases at J, with 14 bases between. The CDR3 length is 17 residues. In nucleotides, the CDR3 is TGTGCCAGCAGCCCCACTAGGGGTGGCTCCTATAATTCACCCCTCCACTTT. Protein: CASSPTRGGSYNSPLHF.

The rearrangement joins TRBV7-9 to TRBJ2-2, with 8 bases identical to TRBD2. V shed 2 bases, J shed 0 bases, and the junction held 5 bases outside the gene matches. This CDR3 region has 17 residues. Germline V gives CDR1 SEHNR, CDR2 FQNEAQ (reference sequence). The CDR3: CASSLRQGLANTGELFF. The CDR3 DNA reads as TGTGCCAGCAGCTTAAGGCAGGGACTAGCGAACACCGGGGAGCTGTTTTTT.

This chain connects TRBV30 to TRBJ2-2; unclear D gene. The V and J ends lost 1 base and 1 base respectively, with 10 bases between them. Germline V CDR1 and CDR2: GTSNPN, SVGIG (reference sequence). The CDR3 runs 15 residues. The CDR3 nucleotides read TGTGCCTGGAGTGCCGGCGGATTGAACACCGGGGAGCTGTTTTTT. Encoded protein: CAWSAGGLNTGELFF. The full variable domain, completed using reference TRBV30 and TRBJ2-2, is SQTIHQWPATLVQPVGSPLSLECTVEGTSNPNLYWYRQAAGRGLQLLFYSVGIGQISSEVPQNLSASRPQDRQFILSSKKLLLSDSGFYLCAWSAGGLNTGELFFGEGSRLTVL.

The chain is built from TRBV28 and TRBJ1-4; no firm D call. The V and J ends lost 5 bases and 7 bases respectively, with 14 bases between them. The CDR3 totals 14 residues. CDR1 and CDR2 (germline): MDHEN, SYDVKM. The CDR3 region is CASSPEQLPEKLFF. The DNA for the CDR3 is TGTGCCAGCAGTCCGGAACAGTTGCCTGAAAAACTGTTTTTT.

The chain carries TRBV28 and TRBJ2-2, with 10 bases aligning to TRBD1. With V trimmed by 6 bases and J by 2 bases, 12 bases remained unmatched. The V gene's germline CDR1 is MDHEN and CDR2 SYDVKM. The CDR3 spans 18 residues. CDR3 in amino acids: CASSPLPDRGANTGELFF. CDR3 in DNA: TGTGCCAGCAGCCCCCTTCCGGACAGGGGGGCTAACACCGGGGAGCTGTTTTTT.

The chain joins TRBV6-1 to TRBJ2-1; a weak D match, TRBD2 (6 bases). V was clipped by 6 bases and J by 3 bases, with 15 bases between them. Per germline, CDR1 MNHNS and CDR2 SASEGT. This CDR3 spans 15 amino acids. CDR3 DNA: TGTGCCAGCAGAGTAAGTAGCGGCAGCTACAATGAGCAGTTCTTC. Its translation is CASRVSSGSYNEQFF.

This chain joins TRBV11-2 and TRBJ1-2; 7 bases fit TRBD1. Germline assignment: CDR1 SGHAT and CDR2 FQNNGV. V trimming: 4 bases; J trimming: 4 bases; junction bases outside the gene matches: 6. The CDR3 spans 14 residues. This chain's CDR3 is CASSSQTGFYGYTF. The CDR3 DNA follows: TGTGCCAGCAGCTCACAGACAGGGTTCTATGGCTACACCTTC.

The chain couples TRBV18 to TRBJ1-2, with 9 bases aligning to TRBD1. This CDR3 contains 15 residues. Germline V lookup: CDR1 KGHSH, CDR2 LQKENI. Trimming at V came to 3 bases and at J to 4 bases, leaving 6 bases not matched to a gene. CDR3 sequence reads: CASSPGQGSLYGYTF. The CDR3 DNA sequence: TGTGCCAGCTCACCTGGACAGGGGTCCCTCTATGGCTACACCTTC.

DNA of the CDR3: TGTGCCAGCAACCCGAAACAAGGTTCACCCCTCCACTTT. Amino acid sequence: CASNPKQGSPLHF. The rearrangement links TRBV6-5 to TRBJ1-6; D is ambiguous. This CDR3 is built from 13 residues. The germline CDR1 and CDR2 sequences are MNHEY and SVGAGI. Trimming removed 7 bases at V and 9 bases at J, with 13 bases between.

This chain joins TRBV11-2 and TRBJ2-7, with a tentative D call TRBD2 (6 bases). The CDR3 totals 14 residues. Germline V gene data show CDR1 as SGHAT and CDR2 as FQNNGV. The V gene lost 0 bases and the J gene lost 2 bases, with 8 bases spanning the gap. DNA of the CDR3: TGTGCCAGCAGCTTAGAACTAGCCGCCTACGAGCAGTACTTC. This encodes CASSLELAAYEQYF.

The gene calls are TRBV5-6 and TRBJ2-5; D not certain. The V and J ends lost 1 base and 5 bases respectively, with 12 bases between them. Per the germline V gene, CDR1 is SGHDT and CDR2 is YYEEEE. The CDR3 is made up of 14 amino acids. The CDR3 DNA is TGTGCCAGCAGCTTGTCCGGCAGGCTGGAGACCCAGTACTTC. It codes for CASSLSGRLETQYF.

A single count supports this clone. V gene TRBV4-3 combines with J gene TRBJ2-6; D is undetermined. This CDR3 spans 15 amino acids. Germline V gives CDR1 LGHNA, CDR2 YSLEER. V lost 4 bases and J 0 bases, leaving 7 bases between the germline ends. The CDR3, as DNA: TGCGCCAGCAGCCCGACGTACTCTGGGGCCAACGTCCTGACTTTC. Translated: CASSPTYSGANVLTF.

Details on this clone: The DNA is omitted, as the CDR3 cannot be located on it reliably, and the CDR3 follows TCRdb's listing. The rearrangement uses TRBV2 and TRBJ2-1. Both ends counted, the CDR3 spans 14 residues. The germline CDR1 and CDR2 sequences are SNHLY and FYNNEI. The chain's CDR3 is CATSSGQAVIEQFF.

The chain recombines TRBV10-3 with TRBJ2-7; weak D call: TRBD2 (5 bases). CDR1 and CDR2 from the germline V gene are ENHRY and SYGVKD. Trimming removed 4 bases from V and 0 bases from J, with 10 bases in between. The CDR3 runs to 14 residues. CDR3 nucleotides: TGTGCCATCAGTGGAGGGCAGACCTCCTACGAGCAGTACTTC. This codes for CAISGGQTSYEQYF.

This clone was found once. The chain couples TRBV7-8 to TRBJ1-2, with D unresolved. The CDR3 totals 15 residues. The V gene's germline CDR1 is SGHVS and CDR2 FQNEAQ. V lost 2 bases to trimming and J lost 2 bases, with 12 bases between them. The DNA of the CDR3 is TGTGCCAGCAGCTTAAAGTCGGGAGACAACTATGGCTACACCTTC. This translates into CASSLKSGDNYGYTF. Full variable domain (missing parts from reference TRBV7-8 and TRBJ1-2): GAGVSQSPRYKVAKRGQDVALRCDPISGHVSLFWYQQALGQGPEFLTYFQNEAQLDKSGLPSDRFFAERPEGSVSTLKIQRTQQEDSAVYLCASSLKSGDNYGYTFGSGTRLTVV.